Below, 21 T cell receptor beta chains from the same sample are listed, as sequenced in a study of blood T cell repertoires in COVID-19. Clones were sequenced by immunoSEQ multiplex PCR, and TCRdb holds only the in-frame ones, with some missing. The sample carries roughly 63,000 clones, roughly 89% recorded once. Sequences were obtained from peripheral blood. The receptors were sampled from a man aged 50 to 60 with active COVID-19.

The chain carries TRBV4-3 and TRBJ1-6; D is unclear. Germline V CDR1 and CDR2: LGHNA, YSLEER. The CDR3 runs 16 residues. The V and J ends lost 0 bases and 7 bases respectively, with 13 bases between them. The CDR3 region is CASSQDFSGGNSPLHF. CDR3 nucleotide sequence: TGCGCCAGCAGCCAAGACTTCTCGGGTGGCAATTCACCCCTCCACTTT.

CDR3 sequence: CASSQVSGGYTF. The CDR3 DNA sequence: TGTGCCAGCAGCCAAGTCTCGGGGGGCTACACCTTC. The genes are TRBV7-8 and TRBJ1-2, with D uncertain. Germline CDR1 reads SGHVS; CDR2 reads FQNEAQ. Trimming left V 5 bases short and J 8 bases short, with 12 bases between. This CDR3 region has 12 residues.

This sequence joins TRBV10-1 and TRBJ2-2, with 10 bases aligning to TRBD1. V was clipped by 5 bases and J by 6 bases; unmatched bases: 9. The CDR3 length is 16 residues. Germline CDR1 is WNHNN and CDR2 is SYGVQD (reference sequence). The CDR3 DNA is TGCGCCAGCAGTCCCCGGGACAGGGGATTCGCCGGGGAGCTGTTTTTT. As protein: CASSPRDRGFAGELFF.

The rearrangement links TRBV7-7 to TRBJ1-3; D possibly corresponds to TRBD1 (5 bases). The CDR3 has 13 amino acids. V dropped 5 bases and J dropped 7 bases, with 12 bases sitting between them. CDR1 is SSHAT and CDR2 is FNYEAQ in the germline V gene (reference sequence). In DNA, the CDR3 is TGTGCCAGCAGCCTAGGTTCAGGGAACACCATATATTTT. Translating it yields CASSLGSGNTIYF.

This clone showed up just a few times. This chain joins TRBV10-3 and TRBJ2-1; 11 bases match TRBD1. The V and J ends lost 7 bases and 2 bases, in that order; junction bases with no gene match: 4. In germline, CDR1 is ENHRY, CDR2 SYGVKD. The CDR3 covers 15 residues. CDR3 region: CAITRTGGAYNEQFF. The CDR3 DNA follows: TGTGCCATCACCCGGACAGGGGGCGCCTACAATGAGCAGTTCTTC.

The chain couples TRBV6-2 or TRBV6-3 to TRBJ2-2; 7 positions match TRBD1. Germline V gene sequence: CDR1 MNHEY, CDR2 SVGEGT. J gave up 2 bases and V 5 bases, and 5 bases lay outside the gene matches. The CDR3 has 15 residues. The CDR3 bases are TGTGCCAGCAGTCGCCGGGACAGCAACACCGGGGAGCTGTTTTTT. This gives the protein CASSRRDSNTGELFF.

This clone has only one observation. This rearrangement joins TRBV5-5 to TRBJ2-7; 9 nucleotides align to TRBD1. This CDR3 comprises 15 residues. CDR1 is SGHKS and CDR2 is YYEKEE in the germline V gene (reference sequence). Germline trimming cut 3 bases from V and 4 bases from J; bases unmatched to any gene: 8. The CDR3 is CASSYEDRGGYEQYF. The CDR3 DNA reads TGTGCCAGCAGCTACGAGGACAGGGGAGGTTACGAGCAGTACTTC.

The chain combines TRBV7-8 with TRBJ1-3, with D unclear. Per germline, CDR1 SGHVS and CDR2 FQNEAQ. Trimming took off 4 bases at V and 0 bases at J, with 4 bases between the two ends. This CDR3 has 13 amino acids. The CDR3 spells CASSSNSGNTIYF. For the CDR3, the DNA is TGTGCCAGCAGCTCCAACTCTGGAAACACCATATATTTT.

The chain has TRBV9 and TRBJ1-6; TRBD1 agrees at 7 bases. The CDR3 covers 15 residues. V trimming: 3 bases; J trimming: 5 bases; junction bases outside the gene matches: 5. Per the germline V gene, CDR1 is SGDLS and CDR2 is YYNGEE. The CDR3 region is CASSATGQNNSPLHF. The CDR3 nucleotides read TGTGCCAGCAGCGCAACGGGACAGAATAATTCACCCCTCCACTTT.

The genes are TRBV5-5 and TRBJ1-1, with 11 positions matching TRBD1. The CDR3 runs to 16 residues. Germline lookup yields CDR1 SGHKS and CDR2 YYEKEE (reference sequence). The junction had 11 bases not matched to a gene; V was cut back by 4 bases and J by 6 bases. The DNA of the CDR3 is TGTGCCAGCAGCGGGGGACAGGGGGGAAGGATAGCTGAAGCTTTCTTT. The encoded protein is CASSGGQGGRIAEAFF.

The chain has TRBV6-1 and TRBJ1-2; 8 positions match TRBD1. CDR1 is MNHNS and CDR2 is SASEGT in the germline V gene. The CDR3 has 14 residues. Losses at the gene ends were 2 bases for V and 7 bases for J; bases not matched to a gene: 6. CDR3 in amino acids: CASSEPHRGGGYTF. For the CDR3, the DNA is TGTGCCAGCAGTGAACCACACAGGGGGGGTGGCTACACCTTC.

V and J are TRBV7-2 and TRBJ2-7; 10 nucleotides line up with TRBD2. The CDR3 runs 16 residues. The V and J ends lost 10 bases and 2 bases, in that order; junction bases with no gene match: 14. Germline CDR1 reads SGHTA; CDR2 reads FQGNSA. The chain's CDR3 is CATSLIERGGAYEQYF. CDR3 DNA sequence: TGTGCCACCTCCCTCATCGAGCGGGGGGGCGCCTACGAGCAGTACTTC.

This clone has just one count. The chain is built from TRBV12-3 or TRBV12-4 and TRBJ2-2, with TRBD2 matching 11 bases. The CDR3 loop spans 13 amino acids. Trimming removed 11 bases from V and 7 bases from J; junction bases left unmatched: 6. The CDR3 loop reads CASTSGEGGELFF. The DNA for the CDR3 is TGTGCCTCGACTAGCGGGGAGGGCGGGGAGCTGTTTTTT.

The chain recombines TRBV15 with TRBJ2-7; 9 bases match TRBD1. Per the germline V gene, CDR1 is LNHNV and CDR2 is YYDKDF (reference sequence). V was clipped by 4 bases and J by 6 bases; unmatched bases: 10. There are 15 residues in the CDR3. The CDR3 sequence is CATSKDRGSWGEQYF. Written as DNA, the CDR3 is TGTGCCACCAGCAAGGACAGGGGAAGTTGGGGCGAGCAGTACTTC.

The V and J genes are TRBV4-1 and TRBJ1-1, with D perhaps TRBD1 (5 bases). The CDR3 has 17 amino acids. Germline loops: CDR1 MGHRA, CDR2 YSYEKL. V lost 1 base to trimming and J lost 0 bases, with 15 bases between them. This CDR3 reads CASSQGTTPYMNTEAFF. As DNA, the CDR3 is TGCGCCAGCAGCCAAGGGACAACGCCCTACATGAACACTGAAGCTTTCTTT.

This clone was counted a few times. V is TRBV7-2 and J is TRBJ1-2; 11 bases match TRBD1. The CDR3 loop spans 14 amino acids. CDR1 and CDR2 from the germline V gene are SGHTA and FQGNSA. The V gene end was trimmed by 5 bases and the J gene end by 5 bases; junction bases not matched to a gene: 4. The CDR3: CASSAGTGGYGYTF. The CDR3 DNA sequence: TGTGCCAGCAGCGCCGGGACAGGGGGTTATGGCTACACCTTC.

The rearrangement joins TRBV9 to TRBJ2-1; no clear D. Germline lookup yields CDR1 SGDLS and CDR2 YYNGEE. The CDR3 runs to 15 residues. V was cut by 1 base and J by 2 bases, with 10 bases left in between. The CDR3, as DNA: TGTGCCAGCAGCGTATGGCAGGATCCCTACAATGAGCAGTTCTTC. Translation gives CASSVWQDPYNEQFF. The variable domain in full, with the rest retrieved from reference TRBV9 and TRBJ2-1, is DSGVTQTPKHLITATGQRVTLRCSPRSGDLSVYWYQQSLDQGLQFLIQYYNGEERAKGNILERFSAQQFPDLHSELNLSSLELGDSALYFCASSVWQDPYNEQFFGPGTRLTVL.

Comments on this clone: At one end, the junction sequence differs from germline, possibly due to a read error. The V and J genes are TRBV5-1 and TRBJ2-5; 10 bases are a match to TRBD2. This CDR3 region has 19 residues. Germline assignment: CDR1 SGHRS and CDR2 YFSETQ. CDR3 amino acids: CARSAGAVAGGGLQETQYF. Here the CDR3 DNA reads TGCGCCCGCAGCGCGGGGGCAGTAGCGGGGGGCGGATTACAAGAGACCCAGTACTTC.

This chain links TRBV11-3 with TRBJ2-1, with 13 nucleotides matching TRBD2. V was pared by 5 bases and J by 7 bases, with 5 bases of the junction left unmatched. This CDR3 region has 15 residues. Germline CDR1 is SGHNT and CDR2 is YENEEA. CDR3 coding DNA: TGTGCCAGCAGCGCCACTAGCGGGGGGGCGAATGAGCAGTTCTTC. Amino acid sequence: CASSATSGGANEQFF.

This clone has just a few counts. The chain uses TRBV30 and TRBJ2-7; 7 bases fit TRBD2. CDR3 size: 11 residues. Looked up from germline, CDR1 is GTSNPN and CDR2 is SVGIG (reference sequence). Trimming took 4 bases from V and 4 from J; bases not matched to a gene: 1. Written as DNA, the CDR3 is TGTGCCTGGATGGGGGGGTACGAGCAGTACTTC. Its protein is CAWMGGYEQYF.

CDR3 sequence reads: CASILQGGGYGYTF. The CDR3 DNA follows: TGTGCCAGCATCTTACAGGGGGGAGGATATGGCTACACCTTC. This chain links TRBV5-4 with TRBJ1-2, with 8 bases fitting TRBD1. The CDR3 runs 14 residues. V trimming: 6 bases; J trimming: 5 bases; junction bases outside the gene matches: 9. Per germline, CDR1 SGHNT and CDR2 YYREEE (reference sequence).